These 14 T cell receptor beta chains share one sample of origin, sequenced in a study of cytomegalovirus exposure and HLA in healthy donors. The PCR employed 60 Vbeta primers together with 13 Jbeta primers. Using immunoSEQ multiplex PCR, the repertoire was profiled, and TCRdb retains in-frame clones only, with some absent. This sample's table reports 120,000 to 150,000 clones. Sequencing was carried out using PBMCs. The receptors were sampled from a woman in her 50s in good health and CMV-seronegative.

This chain links TRBV27 with TRBJ2-3; D gene ambiguous. CDR1 and CDR2 (germline): MNHEY, SMNVEV (reference sequence). This CDR3 has 14 residues. Deletions cut 2 bases from V and 0 bases from J, with 6 bases between. CDR3 amino acids: CASSLLASTDTQYF. CDR3 in DNA: TGTGCCAGCAGTTTACTCGCGAGCACAGATACGCAGTATTTT.

This rearrangement joins TRBV7-7 to TRBJ2-3; D gene uncertain. The germline V gene encodes CDR1 SSHAT and CDR2 FNYEAQ (reference sequence). CDR3 size: 14 residues. V was clipped by 5 bases and J by 2 bases, with 11 bases between them. The CDR3 loop reads CASSMGGLTDTQYF. In DNA form, the CDR3 reads TGTGCCAGCAGCATGGGTGGGCTCACAGATACGCAGTATTTT.

This chain uses TRBV19 with TRBJ2-5, with 8 bases identical to TRBD1. Germline V gives CDR1 LNHDA, CDR2 SQIVND (reference sequence). The trim removed 6 bases at V and 5 bases at J, leaving 26 bases unmatched. The CDR3 sequence is 20 residues long. The DNA of the CDR3 is TGTGCCAGTAGAGGAACAGGGGGGAAGGGGGCTGAGCGATCGTGGGAGACCCAGTACTTC. The encoded protein is CASRGTGGKGAERSWETQYF.

V is TRBV30 and J is TRBJ1-2; 9 bases fit TRBD1. The ends lost 3 bases at V and 5 bases at J; junction bases unmatched: 4. CDR3 length equals 13 residues. CDR1 and CDR2 (germline): GTSNPN, SVGIG (reference sequence). In DNA form, the CDR3 reads TGTGCCTGGAGCGAGGACAGGGGTTATGGCTACACCTTC. Translated: CAWSEDRGYGYTF.

The V gene is TRBV28, the J gene TRBJ1-2, with TRBD1 as a possible D gene (5 bases). This CDR3 is built from 11 residues. Germline values: CDR1 MDHEN, CDR2 SYDVKM. V was shortened by 8 bases and J by 5 bases, with 9 bases between the two germline ends. As DNA, the CDR3 is TGTGCCAGCGGAAGGGGATATGGCTACACCTTC. Amino acids: CASGRGYGYTF.

The chain uses TRBV7-2 and TRBJ2-1; 7 bases map to TRBD2. V was pared by 6 bases and J by 9 bases, with 11 bases of the junction left unmatched. CDR1 is SGHTA and CDR2 is FQGNSA in the germline V gene. This CDR3 contains 14 residues. CDR3 nucleotides: TGTGCCAGCAGTGCGGTTGGGGGGGTCGGTGAGCAGTTCTTC. Translated: CASSAVGGVGEQFF. The entire variable domain, with the rest obtained from reference TRBV7-2 and TRBJ2-1, is as follows: GAGVSQSPSNKVTEKGKDVELRCDPISGHTALYWYRQSLGQGLEFLIYFQGNSAPDKSGLPSDRFSAERTGGSVSTLTIQRTQQEDSAVYLCASSAVGGVGEQFFGPGTRLTVL.

Of note for this clone: Germline is not matched at one junction end, which may reflect a read error. The chain is built from TRBV7-7 and TRBJ2-3, with D possibly being TRBD2 (6 bases). The germline V gene encodes CDR1 SSHAT and CDR2 FNYEAQ (reference sequence). CDR3 length: 13 amino acids. The CDR3, as DNA: TGTGCTAGCAGCCCCGGGGGAGGCGATACGCAGTATTTT. This translates into CASSPGGGDTQYF.

The chain has TRBV5-6 and TRBJ1-2; no reliable D call. This CDR3 has 14 amino acids. V dropped 3 bases and J dropped 7 bases, with 16 bases sitting between them. CDR1 and CDR2 from the germline V gene are SGHDT and YYEEEE. DNA for the CDR3: TGTGCCAGCAGCTCGGCCACAGCTATCCCTGGCTACACCTTC. It translates to CASSSATAIPGYTF.

The J gene is TRBJ2-5, the V gene TRBV27, with TRBD2 as a possible D gene (5 bases). The CDR3 is made up of 13 amino acids. The V and J ends lost 4 bases and 4 bases respectively, with 10 bases between them. Germline loops: CDR1 MNHEY, CDR2 SMNVEV (reference sequence). CDR3 sequence: CASSSGIPETQYF. In DNA, the CDR3 is TGTGCCAGCAGTTCGGGGATTCCAGAGACCCAGTACTTC.

The V gene is TRBV5-5, the J gene TRBJ1-4; no definite D call. Trimming removed 3 bases at V and 6 bases at J, with 3 bases between. CDR3 size: 11 residues. Germline V gene lookup returns CDR1 SGHKS and CDR2 YYEKEE (reference sequence). CDR3 DNA: TGTGCCAGCAGCTCTCATGAAAAACTGTTTTTT. This gives the protein CASSSHEKLFF.

The genes are TRBV7-3 and TRBJ2-2, with TRBD1 matching 9 bases. The ends lost 2 bases at V and 3 bases at J; junction bases unmatched: 10. Germline CDR1 SGHTA, CDR2 FQGTGA. The CDR3 is 18 amino acids. The CDR3 coding sequence is TGTGCCAGCAGCTTAGATCCAGTCCGGACAGGGGACACCGGGGAGCTGTTTTTT. This sequence encodes CASSLDPVRTGDTGELFF.

The V and J genes are TRBV6-7 and TRBJ2-5; tentative D call: TRBD2 (5 bases). TRBV6-7 counts as an open reading frame of uncertain function. The V gene lost 4 bases and the J gene lost 2 bases, with 11 bases spanning the gap. This CDR3 region has 14 residues. CDR3 nucleotides: TGTGCCAGCAGTTGCAGGCGGGTGCAAGAGACCCAGTACTTC. Its translation: CASSCRRVQETQYF.

V gene TRBV25-1 combines with J gene TRBJ2-5, with a tentative D call TRBD2 (6 bases). Trimming removed 5 bases at V and 4 bases at J, with 17 bases between. This CDR3 comprises 15 residues. Germline-derived CDR1 and CDR2 are MGHDK and SYGVNS. CDR3 coding DNA: TGTGCCAGCAGTACCGGTAGCGGAGAAGTAGAGACCCAGTACTTC. Translating it yields CASSTGSGEVETQYF. The whole variable domain, remainder taken from reference TRBV25-1 and TRBJ2-5, is EADIYQTPRYLVIGTGKKITLECSQTMGHDKMYWYQQDPGMELHLIHYSYGVNSTEKGDLSSESTVSRIRTEHFPLTLESARPSHTSQYLCASSTGSGEVETQYFGPGTRLLVL.

The V and J genes are TRBV6-1 and TRBJ2-5; D uncertain. Per the germline V gene, CDR1 is MNHNS and CDR2 is SASEGT. This CDR3 spans 13 amino acids. V shed 4 bases and J shed 0 bases, with 6 bases lying between them. The CDR3 reads CASSGQYQETQYF. The CDR3, as DNA: TGTGCCAGCAGTGGTCAGTACCAAGAGACCCAGTACTTC.